This T cell receptor (beta chain) was documented in a study of CD8 T cells in ankylosing spondylitis. Overall study results and limits: Reports of some motif variants in reactive arthritis synovial fluid and blood predate this one. Disease-linked clones reportedly showed significant enrichment in matched ankylosing spondylitis synovial fluid. In peripheral blood, disease-linked CD8+ clones occurred at relatively low frequencies. Blood of patients with ankylosing spondylitis appeared to be characterized by a TCR beta motif of eight highly homologous variants.

As concerns this clonotype: Its specificity is not known.

TCR beta libraries were made by quantitative 5'-RACE with molecular barcodes. In TCRdb, the 5' RACE reads were re-called with MiXCR into one record per CDR3 protein. The sample includes some 840,000 distinct CDR3 sequences, approximately 12% of them seen just once. This receptor was taken from a male donor with ankylosing spondylitis. Input material: blood, either unsorted or a sorted T cell fraction (not recorded which).

In nucleotides, the CDR3 is TGCAGTGCTAGAACAGCAACAGGGAGTGTGGACGAGCAGTACTTC. Translating gives CSARTATGSVDEQYF. This chain uses TRBV20-1 with TRBJ2-7; weak D call: TRBD1 (6 bases). Germline V lookup: CDR1 DFQATT, CDR2 SNEGSKA (reference sequence). The CDR3 is 15 residues long. V lost 2 bases and J 5 bases, leaving 19 bases between the germline ends.